This T cell receptor beta chain came from a study of cytomegalovirus exposure and HLA in healthy donors. Study information: A previous analysis identified 100 million to 120 million unique TCR beta sequences derived from about 180 million T cells. Findings and limits, study-wide: Cytomegalovirus association was listed for 164 TCR beta chains. A later examination showed that TCR association rates differed by HLA locus, with DRB1 most and HLA-C fewest.

The CDR3 length is 13 residues. CDR1 SNHLY and CDR2 FYNNEI come from the germline V gene. The primer mix had 60 Vbeta and 13 Jbeta primers. Repertoires were generated with immunoSEQ multiplex PCR, while TCRdb's copy carries only in-frame clones and drops some. This repertoire shows about 150,000 clones, about 85% found once; its top ten account for roughly 2.4%. Regarding this clone: The antigen is undetermined.

The sample was PBMCs. The chain links TRBV2 to TRBJ2-5; 7 bases are shared with TRBD1. Judging by the DNA end, TRBJ2-7 fits better; the J call may be wrong. This TCR was sampled from a woman aged 18-35 years in good health and CMV-seronegative. The CDR3 reads CASSRDSSYEQYF. The CDR3 DNA follows: TGTGCCAGCAGTAGGGACAGCTCCTACGAGCAGTACTTC.